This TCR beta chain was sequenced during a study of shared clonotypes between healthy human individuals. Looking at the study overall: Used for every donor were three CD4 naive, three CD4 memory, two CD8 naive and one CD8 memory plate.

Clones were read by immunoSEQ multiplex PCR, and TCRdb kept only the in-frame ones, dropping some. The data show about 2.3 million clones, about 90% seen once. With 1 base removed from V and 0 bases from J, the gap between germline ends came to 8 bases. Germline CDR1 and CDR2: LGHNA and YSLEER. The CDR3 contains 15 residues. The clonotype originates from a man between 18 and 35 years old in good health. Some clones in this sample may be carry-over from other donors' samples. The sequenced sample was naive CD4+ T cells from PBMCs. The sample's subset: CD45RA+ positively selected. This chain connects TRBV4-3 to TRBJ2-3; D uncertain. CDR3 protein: CASSQAKLSTDTQYF. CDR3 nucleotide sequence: TGCGCCAGCAGCCAAGCAAAGCTAAGCACAGATACGCAGTATTTT.